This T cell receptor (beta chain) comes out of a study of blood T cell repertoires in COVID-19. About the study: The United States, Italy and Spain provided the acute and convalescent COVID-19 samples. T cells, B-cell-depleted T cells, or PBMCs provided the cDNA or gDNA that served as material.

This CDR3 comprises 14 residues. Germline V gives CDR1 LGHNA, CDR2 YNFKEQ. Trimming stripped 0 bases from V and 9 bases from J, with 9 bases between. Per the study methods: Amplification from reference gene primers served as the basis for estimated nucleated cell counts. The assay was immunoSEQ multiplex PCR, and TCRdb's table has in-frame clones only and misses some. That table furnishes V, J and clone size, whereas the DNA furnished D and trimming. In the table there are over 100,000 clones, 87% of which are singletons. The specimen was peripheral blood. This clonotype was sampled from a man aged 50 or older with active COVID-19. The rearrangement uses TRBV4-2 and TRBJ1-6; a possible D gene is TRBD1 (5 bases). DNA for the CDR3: TGTGCCAGCAGCCAAGAGGGGAGGGGTTCACCCCTCCACTTT. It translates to CASSQEGRGSPLHF.